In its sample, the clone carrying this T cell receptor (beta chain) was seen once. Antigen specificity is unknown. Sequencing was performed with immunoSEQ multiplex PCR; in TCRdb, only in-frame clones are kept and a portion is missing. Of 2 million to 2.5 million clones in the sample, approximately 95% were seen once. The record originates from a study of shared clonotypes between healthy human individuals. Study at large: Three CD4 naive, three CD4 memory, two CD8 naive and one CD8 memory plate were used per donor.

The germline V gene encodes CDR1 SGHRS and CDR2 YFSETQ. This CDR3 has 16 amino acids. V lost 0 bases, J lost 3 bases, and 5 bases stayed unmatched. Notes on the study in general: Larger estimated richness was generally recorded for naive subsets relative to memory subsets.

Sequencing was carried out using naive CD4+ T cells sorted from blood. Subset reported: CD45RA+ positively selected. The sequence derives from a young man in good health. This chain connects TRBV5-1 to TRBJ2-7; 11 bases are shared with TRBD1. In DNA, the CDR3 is TGCGCCAGCAGCTTGGATGGACAGGGGGCCAACTACGAGCAGTACTTC. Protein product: CASSLDGQGANYEQYF.